This passage covers 7 T cell receptor beta chains from one sample sequenced in a study of cytomegalovirus exposure and HLA in healthy donors. Amplification used 60 Vbeta primers and 13 Jbeta primers. The method was immunoSEQ multiplex PCR; TCRdb's version includes in-frame clones alone and lacks a portion of them. The data show 200,000 to 250,000 clones, around 88% seen once. The specimen sequenced was PBMCs. The source of these receptors is a woman aged 18 to 35 in good health and CMV-seronegative.

V is TRBV30 and J is TRBJ2-2; possibly TRBD2 for D (5 bases). Germline V CDR1 and CDR2: GTSNPN, SVGIG (reference sequence). The V gene lost 0 bases and the J gene lost 1 base, with 15 bases spanning the gap. The length of the CDR3 is 17 residues. The CDR3 loop is CAWSVLGHPGNTGELFF. The DNA of the CDR3 is TGTGCCTGGAGTGTACTAGGTCACCCGGGGAACACCGGGGAGCTGTTTTTT.

This clone came up once. The chain is built from TRBV7-2 and TRBJ1-5; D is unclear. The CDR3 sequence is 15 residues long. Germline assignment: CDR1 SGHTA and CDR2 FQGNSA. Trimming cost V 3 bases and J 0 bases, with 9 bases left between them. This CDR3 reads CASSFTDYSNQPQHF. As DNA, the CDR3 is TGTGCCAGCAGCTTCACAGATTATAGCAATCAGCCCCAGCATTTT.

The chain combines TRBV14 with TRBJ1-2, with 9 bases matching TRBD1. The V gene's germline CDR1 is SGHDN and CDR2 FVKESK. CDR3 length: 17 amino acids. Trimming removed 4 bases from V and 5 bases from J; junction bases left unmatched: 14. This CDR3 is CASSPIGTGRSFYGYTF. In DNA form, the CDR3 reads TGTGCCAGCAGCCCCATCGGGACAGGGCGATCATTTTATGGCTACACCTTC. Supplemented by reference TRBV14 and TRBJ1-2, the full variable domain reads EAGVTQFPSHSVIEKGQTVTLRCDPISGHDNLYWYRRVMGKEIKFLLHFVKESKQDESGMPNNRFLAERTGGTYSTLKVQPAELEDSGVYFCASSPIGTGRSFYGYTFGSGTRLTVV.

There are a few counts of this clone. The sample has other DNA sequences that encode this CDR3 too. V and J are TRBV4-3 and TRBJ2-7, with 7 bases lining up with TRBD2. Germline CDR1 LGHNA, CDR2 YSLEER. With 0 bases clipped from V and 4 bases from J, the junction kept 0 bases outside the gene matches. The CDR3 sequence is 13 residues long. The DNA for the CDR3 is TGCGCCAGCAGCCAAGAAGCGGGGTACGAGCAGTACTTC. Amino acids: CASSQEAGYEQYF.

This chain joins TRBV19 and TRBJ1-2, with D possibly TRBD1 on 5 matching bases. Germline CDR1 reads LNHDA; CDR2 reads SQIVND (reference sequence). The V gene lost 2 bases and the J gene lost 4 bases, with 26 bases spanning the gap. This CDR3 has 19 residues. Here the CDR3 reads CASSITAGQAWATGYGYTF. The CDR3 region has the DNA TGTGCCAGTAGTATAACCGCGGGGCAGGCATGGGCGACCGGCTATGGCTACACCTTC.

CDR3 loop: CASSFGREDTQYF. In nucleotides, the CDR3 is TGTGCCAGCAGCTTCGGTCGGGAAGATACGCAGTATTTT. The V call is TRBV5-5, the J call TRBJ2-3; D possibly corresponds to TRBD2 (5 bases). Deletions cut 2 bases from V and 5 bases from J, with 9 bases between. Germline loops: CDR1 SGHKS, CDR2 YYEKEE (reference sequence). The CDR3 loop spans 13 amino acids.

CDR3 nucleotides: TGTGCCAGCAGCAAGGGACTAGCGGACACAGATACGCAGTATTTT. Protein product: CASSKGLADTDTQYF. The chain carries TRBV5-4 and TRBJ2-3; 11 bases are shared with TRBD2. This CDR3 is 15 amino acids long. Germline CDR1 reads SGHNT; CDR2 reads YYREEE (reference sequence). Trimming removed 4 bases from V and 2 bases from J; junction bases left unmatched: 3.